The 5 T cell receptor beta chains below were found in one sample sequenced in a study of blood T cell repertoires in COVID-19. Only in-frame clones appear in the TCRdb table, and some are missing; sequencing was by immunoSEQ multiplex PCR. The data show 70,000 or so clones, with just over 85% seen just once and about 4% held by the top ten. Material for sequencing was peripheral blood. The receptor set was obtained from a man aged 50 or older with acute or convalescent COVID-19.

The genes are TRBV10-3 and TRBJ1-3; unclear D gene. Trimming stripped 0 bases from V and 4 bases from J, with 10 bases between. CDR1 and CDR2 from the germline V gene are ENHRY and SYGVKD. The CDR3 loop spans 15 amino acids. CDR3 DNA sequence: TGTGCCATCAGTGAGTCCGGCAGCGGGGGAAACACCATATATTTT. Amino acids: CAISESGSGGNTIYF.

This clone was recorded once. V and J are TRBV9 and TRBJ2-5; 11 bases agree with TRBD2. The CDR3 totals 16 residues. V shed 3 bases, J shed 2 bases, and the junction held 6 bases outside the gene matches. Germline-derived CDR1 and CDR2 are SGDLS and YYNGEE. The CDR3 nucleotides are TGTGCCAGCAGCGGACTTAGCGGGGGGGTTCAAGAGACCCAGTACTTC. This sequence encodes CASSGLSGGVQETQYF.

The CDR3 region is CASPLGRGQSQPQHF. In nucleotides, the CDR3 is TGCGCCAGCCCCCTCGGCAGGGGGCAGAGTCAGCCCCAGCATTTT. This chain connects TRBV5-1 to TRBJ1-5; the match to TRBD1 covers 8 bases. Germline CDR1 is SGHRS and CDR2 is YFSETQ. Trimming took 7 bases from V and 6 from J; bases not matched to a gene: 12. This CDR3 is 15 amino acids long.

This clone appeared a single time. The CDR3 sequence: CASSLGRRGIRETQYF. As DNA, the CDR3 is TGTGCCAGCAGCTTAGGCCGGAGAGGGATTCGAGAGACCCAGTACTTC. The chain uses TRBV7-3 and TRBJ2-5; possibly TRBD2 for D (5 bases). Per the germline V gene, CDR1 is SGHTA and CDR2 is FQGTGA. The CDR3 totals 16 residues. With 2 bases removed from V and 4 bases from J, the gap between germline ends came to 17 bases.

This clone came up a few times. The chain is built from TRBV10-3 and TRBJ2-2, with a possible D match to TRBD1 (6 bases). The CDR3 runs to 14 residues. Germline V lookup: CDR1 ENHRY, CDR2 SYGVKD. The ends were cut back, 4 bases at V and 5 bases at J, with 11 bases in the middle. The CDR3: CAISVAGETGELFF. The DNA of the CDR3 is TGTGCCATCAGTGTCGCAGGGGAGACCGGGGAGCTGTTTTTT.